This T cell receptor beta chain was obtained from a study of cytomegalovirus exposure and HLA in healthy donors. General study findings and limits: The study flagged fewer than 200 TCR beta chains as cytomegalovirus-associated.

With respect to this clone: Its target is unknown.

This table comes from immunoSEQ multiplex PCR, and its TCRdb copy is limited to in-frame clones, with some not included. The sample lists a few hundred thousand clones, 85% to 90% occurring once. The CDR3 is 13 amino acids. Between the trimmed V and J ends, which lost 1 base and 2 bases, there was a span of 8 bases. Germline V lookup: CDR1 SQVTM, CDR2 ANQGSEA. The donors were in the approximately 120-subject validation cohort, distinct from the approximately 700-subject first cohort. Sequenced input: PBMCs. This chain joins TRBV29-1 and TRBJ1-2; D is ambiguous. This TCR derives from a woman between 18 and 29 years old in good health and CMV-seronegative. The CDR3 DNA sequence: TGCAGCGTTGAAGGGTCCGCGAACTATGGCTACACCTTC. This gives the protein CSVEGSANYGYTF. The complete variable domain, with remaining parts taken from reference TRBV29-1 and TRBJ1-2, reads SAVISQKPSRDICQRGTSLTIQCQVDSQVTMMFWYRQQPGQSLTLIATANQGSEATYESGFVIDKFPISRPNLTFSTLTVSNMSPEDSSIYLCSVEGSANYGYTFGSGTRLTVV.